The clone carrying this T cell receptor beta chain was detected a few times. No antigen is known for it. The data are from a study of T cells in Graves' hyperthyroidism and ophthalmopathy. Amplified TCR beta CDR3 regions came from RNA transcripts. The primer set for the first-round RT-PCR of the TCR CDR3 was HTBI. TCRdb independently ran MiXCR on the multiplex PCR reads; one entry per CDR3 protein. The sample lists about 380,000 distinct CDR3 sequences, about 18% occurring once. Overall study results and limits: Ophthalmopathy stood apart from stable hyperthyroidism in a 13 V-J model. The blood repertoire included most of the expanded thyroid clonotypes above 0.001.

Patients showing uncontrolled infection, other autoimmune disease, pregnancy or lactation were ineligible. The study based diagnoses on clinical symptoms, serum thyroxine and TRAb, thyroid ultrasound and orbital computed tomography. This clonotype originated in a man aged 18 to 35 with Graves' ophthalmopathy. Material for sequencing was blood.

The CDR3 loop is CSVARTGSHEQYF. The CDR3 DNA reads as TGCAGCGTTGCTAGGACAGGGAGCCACGAGCAGTACTTC. V gene TRBV29-1 combines with J gene TRBJ2-7, with 8 bases identical to TRBD1. CDR1 SQVTM and CDR2 ANQGSEA come from the germline V gene. This CDR3 has 13 residues. The trim removed 4 bases at V and 5 bases at J, leaving 7 bases unmatched.